A selection of T cell receptor beta chains follows, all from one sample in a study of T cell changes during pregnancy in multiple sclerosis. Some clones are missing from TCRdb's copy, which holds only in-frame ones; the method was immunoSEQ multiplex PCR. This table has some 100,000 clones, almost 95% appearing once. The sample here was peripheral blood, taken before pregnancy. These receptors all stem from a female donor with multiple sclerosis, enrolled in a pregnancy study. CDR3s leave out the opening cysteine and the closing phenylalanine or tryptophan. Some rows mark clone size as missing; the rest say once, few, many or name a class of expanded clone.

-	13	TRBV7-2	TRBJ1-5	ASSPKRGSNQPQH
-	16	TRBV4-1	TRBJ2-4	ASSYRLAGGLAKNIQY
-	13	TRBV4-1	TRBJ1-1	ASSTTQGAPTEAF
-	10	TRBV29-1	TRBJ1-1	SVRTVNTEAF
-	13	TRBV2	TRBJ1-2	ASSRRTDFNYGYT
once	11	TRBV5-1	TRBJ1-2	ASSSRQPYGYT
-	11	TRBV28	TRBJ2-1	ASRLAGRNEQF
-	13	TRBV19	TRBJ1-2	ASSIGSGGSYGYT
-	15	TRBV5-1	TRBJ2-1	ASSYSGGASSYNEQF
-	12	TRBV5-1	TRBJ2-1	ASSLAGEYNEQF
-	13	TRBV5-5	TRBJ2-1	ASSLGTGVGYEQF
-	12	TRBV2	TRBJ2-3	ASSGHTSTDTQY
-	11	TRBV12-5	TRBJ2-1	ASGTDWPNEQF
-	13	TRBV5-1	TRBJ1-3	ASSLNREKGNTIY
-	13	TRBV9	TRBJ2-7	ASSVRTDAGAEQY
-	13	TRBV4-2	TRBJ2-7	ASSQGPGGPYEQY
-	14	TRBV10-2	TRBJ2-1	ASTGPGTSASHEQF
once	10	TRBV29-1	TRBJ2-3	SWQGGTDTQY
-	16	TRBV5-1	TRBJ1-1	ASSFLRGPGQGNTEAF
-	14	TRBV10-1	TRBJ2-2	ASRPGLAGGHGELF
-	11	TRBV5-1	TRBJ2-7	ASSFGQSYEQY
-	12	TRBV7-6	TRBJ2-1	ASSSYRGGNEQF
-	12	TRBV6-4	TRBJ2-3	ASSPSGSPDTQY
-	8	TRBV11-2	TRBJ2-7	ASSSIEQY
-	13	TRBV5-1	TRBJ2-1	ASSLVASGRIEQF
once	11	TRBV18	TRBJ2-3	ASSPGQADTQY
-	13	TRBV4-2	TRBJ1-2	ASSQADAGGDGYT
-	13	TRBV7-2	TRBJ2-3	ASSRRTSGTDTQY
-	12	TRBV30	TRBJ2-5	AWLGLADPSTQY
-	13	TRBV9	TRBJ2-7	ASSVGGDQIYEQY
-	13	TRBV4-3	TRBJ1-4	ASSQDWGPGEKLF
-	12	TRBV6-5	TRBJ2-3	ASSYRTSTDTQY
once	14	TRBV18	TRBJ2-1	ASSRGTAFSYNEQF
-	8	TRBV20-1	TRBJ2-1	SAISSEQF
-	14	TRBV4-1	TRBJ2-1	ASSQGSSGRNNEQF
-	15	TRBV5-1	TRBJ1-2	ASSLAPGQGVIYGYT
-	14	TRBV25-1	TRBJ1-2	ASSDFTQGRSYGYT
-	11	TRBV30	TRBJ1-3	AWSHGTRNTIY
-	13	TRBV10-3	TRBJ2-2	AISGQGNRSGELF
-	13	TRBV19	TRBJ1-5	ASSIVWTGSQPQH
-	12	TRBV7-9	TRBJ1-2	ASSRETGVYGYT
once	10	TRBV29-1	TRBJ2-1	SVEWGVGPRF
-	14	TRBV7-8	TRBJ1-2	ASSLDRGLSNYGYT
-	13	TRBV14	TRBJ2-4	ASSQSGAAKNIQY
-	15	TRBV4-1	TRBJ1-1	ASSQGAGVTGGTEAF
-	15	TRBV11-3	TRBJ2-1	ASSLVPGLAGANEQF
-	10	TRBV5-1	TRBJ2-2	ASSLAAGELF
-	14	TRBV30	TRBJ2-7	AWSAISGKLSYEQY